Each of the 10 T cell receptor beta chains below was sequenced from the same sample in a study of OX40 agonist ivuxolimab in advanced cancers. Repertoires were generated with immunoSEQ multiplex PCR, while TCRdb's copy carries only in-frame clones and drops some. The top ten hold about 0.87% of the sample, which has some 90,000 clones, about 93% seen once. This material consisted of CD4+ or CD8+ T cells sorted from blood, taken in a trial of the OX40 agonist ivuxolimab. The receptors come from an adult with an advanced solid tumor such as melanoma, head and neck, liver or kidney cancer.

This clone has just one count. V usage is TRBV7-3 and J usage is TRBJ2-1; D may be TRBD2 (5 bases). The CDR3 is 15 residues long. Per germline, CDR1 SGHTA and CDR2 FQGTGA. V was trimmed by 5 bases and J by 10 bases, leaving 21 bases between them. This CDR3 is CASSPIPAAIGEQFF. CDR3 DNA: TGTGCCAGCAGCCCAATTCCAGCGGCCATCGGAGAGCAGTTCTTC.

The chain links TRBV11-1 to TRBJ1-2; D is unclear. Trimming shortened V by 1 base and J by 3 bases, and 15 bases separated the two germline ends. The CDR3 is made up of 16 amino acids. Per germline, CDR1 SGHAT and CDR2 FQDESV (reference sequence). CDR3 nucleotides: TGTGCCAGCAGCTTAGAAAGGGCAGGTGGCGACTATGGCTACACCTTC. Its protein is CASSLERAGGDYGYTF.

V gene TRBV5-1 combines with J gene TRBJ2-1; 9 nucleotides align to TRBD1. The germline V gene encodes CDR1 SGHRS and CDR2 YFSETQ. The CDR3 is 15 residues long. V shed 4 bases and J 8 bases; nucleotides not matched to a gene: 10. CDR3 sequence reads: CASSPSQGAIYEQFF. The CDR3 region has the DNA TGCGCCAGCAGCCCGTCACAGGGGGCGATCTATGAGCAGTTCTTC. The variable domain in full, completed from reference TRBV5-1 and TRBJ2-1, reads KAGVTQTPRYLIKTRGQQVTLSCSPISGHRSVSWYQQTPGQGLQFLFEYFSETQRNKGNFPGRFSGRQFSNSRSEMNVSTLELGDSALYLCASSPSQGAIYEQFFGPGTRLTVL.

The chain combines TRBV7-9 with TRBJ1-1; D is undetermined. In germline, CDR1 is SEHNR, CDR2 FQNEAQ (reference sequence). There are 15 residues in the CDR3. The V end was cut by 5 bases, the J end by 4 bases, with 17 bases between. The CDR3 DNA is TGTGCCAGCAGCGTCAGGTCACATGGATTCACTGAAGCTTTCTTT. Encoded protein: CASSVRSHGFTEAFF.

J is TRBJ2-7 and V is TRBV11-2; no clear D gene. V was shortened by 5 bases and J by 3 bases, with 5 bases between the two germline ends. The CDR3 has 11 residues. The V gene's germline CDR1 is SGHAT and CDR2 FQNNGV. The CDR3 protein is CASSPIYEQYF. Here the CDR3 DNA reads TGTGCCAGCAGCCCTATCTACGAGCAGTACTTC.

The chain employs TRBV9 and TRBJ1-2, with 8 bases fitting TRBD1. J was trimmed by 4 bases and V by 5 bases; bases with no gene match: 4. The length of the CDR3 is 13 residues. CDR1 is SGDLS and CDR2 is YYNGEE in the germline V gene. The CDR3 bases are TGTGCCAGCAGATCGGGACAGGCCTATGGCTACACCTTC. This codes for CASRSGQAYGYTF. Together with reference TRBV9 and TRBJ1-2, the CDR3 gives the full variable domain: DSGVTQTPKHLITATGQRVTLRCSPRSGDLSVYWYQQSLDQGLQFLIQYYNGEERAKGNILERFSAQQFPDLHSELNLSSLELGDSALYFCASRSGQAYGYTFGSGTRLTVV.

J is TRBJ2-1 and V is TRBV30; TRBD2 is a possible D gene (5 bases). V lost 5 bases to trimming and J lost 10 bases, with 12 bases between them. This CDR3 has 11 residues. Germline loops: CDR1 GTSNPN, CDR2 SVGIG (reference sequence). In DNA form, the CDR3 reads TGTGCCTGGGCCCGACTAACAGAGCAGTTCTTC. Protein: CAWARLTEQFF.

The chain joins TRBV11-2 to TRBJ2-2; TRBD1 is a possible D gene (6 bases). V was trimmed by 4 bases and J by 8 bases, leaving 11 bases between them. Looked up from germline, CDR1 is SGHAT and CDR2 is FQNNGV. This CDR3 is 13 amino acids long. DNA for the CDR3: TGTGCCAGCAGCTCCCACAGGGAAGGGGAGCTGTTTTTT. It translates to CASSSHREGELFF.

The rearrangement uses TRBV7-2 and TRBJ2-7; tentative D call: TRBD2 (6 bases). The CDR3 is 14 amino acids. Trimming shortened V by 5 bases and J by 0 bases, and 11 bases separated the two germline ends. From germline, CDR1 is SGHTA and CDR2 FQGNSA. CDR3 in amino acids: CASSTGTGSYEQYF. As DNA, the CDR3 is TGTGCCAGCAGCACCGGGACTGGCTCCTACGAGCAGTACTTC.

The chain links TRBV6-1 to TRBJ2-6; D unclear. Looked up from germline, CDR1 is MNHNS and CDR2 is SASEGT. V shed 4 bases and J shed 4 bases, with 11 bases lying between them. CDR3 length: 15 residues. Written as DNA, the CDR3 is TGTGCCAGCAGTGCTCCGGGCTCCGGGGCCAACGTCCTGACTTTC. Protein: CASSAPGSGANVLTF.